This TCR beta chain is drawn from a study of cytomegalovirus exposure and HLA in healthy donors. Study background: Among the 300 to 500 donors who were genotyped, around 77% fell in the genetic ancestry cluster that is associated with self-reported Caucasian donors. Study outcomes and limitations: Another analysis was done later, and it associated approximately 17,000 TCR beta sequences with HLA alleles at 0.05 false discovery rate. In vitro confirmation showed three CMV-associated chains to be CMV antigen specific.

To note about this clone: The antigen is not known.

The germline gives CDR1 LGHNA, CDR2 YSLEER. V dropped 1 base and J dropped 0 bases, with 9 bases sitting between them. This CDR3 is 15 amino acids long. A multiplex PCR was run with 60 Vbeta primers and 13 Jbeta primers. Some clones are missing from TCRdb's copy, which holds only in-frame ones; the method was immunoSEQ multiplex PCR. The repertoire holds 75,000 to 80,000 clones, with 78% as singletons. What was sequenced was PBMCs. The gene calls are TRBV4-3 and TRBJ1-1, with D hard to call. The clonotype was recovered from a woman between 40 and 55 years old in good health and CMV-seropositive. This CDR3 reads CASSQVGVLNTEAFF. DNA of the CDR3: TGCGCCAGCAGCCAAGTCGGGGTTTTGAACACTGAAGCTTTCTTT.